The following is a TCR beta chain sequence with its context. This record belongs to a study of blood T cell repertoires in COVID-19. Generated by immunoSEQ multiplex PCR, the TCRdb table keeps only in-frame clones and is missing some. The sample lists 300,000 to 350,000 clones, 80% to 90% occurring once. This sequence was found in a man aged 25 to 45 who had recovered from COVID-19. The sample comprised PBMCs or T cells enriched from blood (not recorded which).

The CDR3 DNA follows: TGTGCCTGGAGTGTTACCGGGACAGGGGACGAGCAGTACTTC. As protein: CAWSVTGTGDEQYF. V and J are TRBV30 and TRBJ2-7; 10 bases are shared with TRBD1. There are 14 residues in the CDR3. The trim removed 0 bases at V and 5 bases at J, leaving 4 bases unmatched. Germline V gene data show CDR1 as GTSNPN and CDR2 as SVGIG (reference sequence).